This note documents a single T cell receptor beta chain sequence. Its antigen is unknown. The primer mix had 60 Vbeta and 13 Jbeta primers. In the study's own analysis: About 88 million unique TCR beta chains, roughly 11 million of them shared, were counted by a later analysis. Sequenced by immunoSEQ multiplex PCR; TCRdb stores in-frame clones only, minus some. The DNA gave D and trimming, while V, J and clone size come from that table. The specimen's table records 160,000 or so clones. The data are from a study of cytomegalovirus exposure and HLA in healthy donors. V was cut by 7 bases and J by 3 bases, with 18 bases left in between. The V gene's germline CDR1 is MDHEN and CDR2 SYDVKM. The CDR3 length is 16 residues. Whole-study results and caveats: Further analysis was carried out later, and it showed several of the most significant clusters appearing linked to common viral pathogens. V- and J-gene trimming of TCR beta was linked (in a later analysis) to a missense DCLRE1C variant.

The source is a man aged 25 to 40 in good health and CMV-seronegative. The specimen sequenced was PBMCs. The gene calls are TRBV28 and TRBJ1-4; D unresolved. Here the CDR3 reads CASTINSGGANEKLFF. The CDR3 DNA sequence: TGTGCCAGCACCATTAATTCCGGCGGGGCTAATGAAAAACTGTTTTTT.